This TCR beta chain was observed in a study of cytomegalovirus exposure and HLA in healthy donors. J gave up 4 bases and V 3 bases, and 12 bases lay outside the gene matches. Germline assignment: CDR1 SGDLS and CDR2 YYNGEE. The CDR3 covers 17 residues. The study ran its PCR with 60 Vbeta and 13 Jbeta primers. The protocol was immunoSEQ multiplex PCR, while the TCRdb copy is restricted to in-frame clones and leaves out a portion. The table lists about 190,000 clones, 65% to 80% of them singletons. Input material: PBMCs. The TCR sequence derives from a woman between 35 and 50 years old in good health and CMV-seronegative. This chain uses TRBV9 with TRBJ1-1; 10 positions agree with TRBD1. The CDR3 region has the DNA TGTGCCAGCAGCGAATGGGGCGACAGGGGGCTGATCACTGAAGCTTTCTTT. It encodes CASSEWGDRGLITEAFF.